This TCR beta chain was recorded in a study of T cell repertoires in cytomegalovirus infection. Via MiXCR, TCRdb re-called the reads, giving one row per CDR3 protein. The table records around 280,000 distinct CDR3 sequences, around 10% of them present only once. J was trimmed by 5 bases and V by 5 bases; bases with no gene match: 2. Germline CDR1 SGDLS, CDR2 YYNGEE. The CDR3 contains 12 residues. The sequencing sample was made of PBMCs. The genes are TRBV9 and TRBJ2-3; 7 bases are shared with TRBD1. The sequence was obtained from a human donor in good health (CMV status not recorded). Some clones in this sample may be carry-over from other donors' samples. The CDR3 protein is CASSTGEDTQYF. The CDR3 DNA reads TGTGCCAGCAGTACAGGGGAAGATACGCAGTATTTT.